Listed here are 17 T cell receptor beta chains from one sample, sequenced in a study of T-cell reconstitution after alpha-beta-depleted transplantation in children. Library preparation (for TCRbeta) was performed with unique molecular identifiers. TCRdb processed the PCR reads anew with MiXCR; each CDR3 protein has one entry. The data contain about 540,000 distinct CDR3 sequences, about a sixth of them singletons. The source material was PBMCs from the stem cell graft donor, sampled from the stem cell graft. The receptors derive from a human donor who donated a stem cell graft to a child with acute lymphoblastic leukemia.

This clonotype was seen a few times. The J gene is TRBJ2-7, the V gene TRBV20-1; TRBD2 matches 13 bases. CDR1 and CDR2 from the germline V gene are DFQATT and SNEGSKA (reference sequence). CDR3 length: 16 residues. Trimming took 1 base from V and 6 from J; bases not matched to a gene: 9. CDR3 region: CSARGLLAGGPGEQYF. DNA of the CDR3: TGCAGTGCTAGAGGTTTACTAGCGGGAGGGCCGGGCGAGCAGTACTTC.

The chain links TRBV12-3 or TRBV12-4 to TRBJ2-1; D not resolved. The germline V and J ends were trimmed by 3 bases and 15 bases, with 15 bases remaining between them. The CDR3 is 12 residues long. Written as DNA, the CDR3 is TGTGCCAGCAGTTTTGGCTTCTTTGCACCGTTCTTC. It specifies CASSFGFFAPFF.

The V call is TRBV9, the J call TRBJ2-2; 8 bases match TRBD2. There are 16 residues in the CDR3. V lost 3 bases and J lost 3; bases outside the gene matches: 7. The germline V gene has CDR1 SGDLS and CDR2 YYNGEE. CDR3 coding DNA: TGTGCCAGCAGCGGCACAGGGACTAGGGACACCGGGGAGCTGTTTTTT. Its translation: CASSGTGTRDTGELFF.

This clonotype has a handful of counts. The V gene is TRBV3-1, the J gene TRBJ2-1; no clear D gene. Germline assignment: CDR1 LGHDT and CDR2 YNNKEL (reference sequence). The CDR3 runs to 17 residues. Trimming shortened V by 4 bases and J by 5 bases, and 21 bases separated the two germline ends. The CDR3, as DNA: TGTGCCAGCAGCCCCCTCACCGGTAACCGCCCTAACAATGAGCAGTTCTTC. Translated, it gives CASSPLTGNRPNNEQFF.

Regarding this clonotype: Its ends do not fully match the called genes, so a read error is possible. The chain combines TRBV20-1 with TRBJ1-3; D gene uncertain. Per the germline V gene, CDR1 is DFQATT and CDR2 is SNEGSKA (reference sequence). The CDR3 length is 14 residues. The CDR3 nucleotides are TGCAGTGCCAGAGATCGGTGGTCCGGAAACACCATATATTTT. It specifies CSARDRWSGNTIYF.

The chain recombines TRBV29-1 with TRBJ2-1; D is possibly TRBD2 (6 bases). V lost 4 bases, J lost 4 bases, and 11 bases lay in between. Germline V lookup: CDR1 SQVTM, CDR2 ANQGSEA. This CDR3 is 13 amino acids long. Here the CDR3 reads CSVGRERYNEQFF. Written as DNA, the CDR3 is TGCAGCGTTGGGCGGGAACGGTACAATGAGCAGTTCTTC.

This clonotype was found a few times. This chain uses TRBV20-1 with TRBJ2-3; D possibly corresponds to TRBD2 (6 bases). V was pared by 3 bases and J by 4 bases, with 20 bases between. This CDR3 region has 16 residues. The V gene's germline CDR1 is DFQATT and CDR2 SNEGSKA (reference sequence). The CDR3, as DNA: TGCAGTGCTAGGAGGGACTCACCATCGACCCCAGATACGCAGTATTTT. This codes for CSARRDSPSTPDTQYF.

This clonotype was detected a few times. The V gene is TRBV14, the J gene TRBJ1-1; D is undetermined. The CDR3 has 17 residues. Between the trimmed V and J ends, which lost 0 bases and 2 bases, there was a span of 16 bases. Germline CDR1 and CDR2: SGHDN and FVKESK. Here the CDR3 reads CASSQDRPVVANTEAFF. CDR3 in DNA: TGTGCCAGCAGCCAAGATAGGCCAGTGGTAGCAAACACTGAAGCTTTCTTT.

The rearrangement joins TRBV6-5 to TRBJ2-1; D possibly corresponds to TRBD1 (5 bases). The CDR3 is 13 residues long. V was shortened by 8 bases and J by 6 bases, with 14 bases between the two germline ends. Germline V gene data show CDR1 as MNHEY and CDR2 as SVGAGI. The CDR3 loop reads CASAGIEFNEQFF. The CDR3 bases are TGTGCCAGCGCAGGGATAGAATTCAATGAGCAGTTCTTC.

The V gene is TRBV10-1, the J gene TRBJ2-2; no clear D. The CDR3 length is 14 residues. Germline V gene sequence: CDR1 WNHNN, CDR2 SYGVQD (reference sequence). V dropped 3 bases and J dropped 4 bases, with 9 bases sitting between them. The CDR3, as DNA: TGCGCCAGCAGTGACCCCCTGCGCACCGGGGAGCTGTTTTTT. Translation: CASSDPLRTGELFF.

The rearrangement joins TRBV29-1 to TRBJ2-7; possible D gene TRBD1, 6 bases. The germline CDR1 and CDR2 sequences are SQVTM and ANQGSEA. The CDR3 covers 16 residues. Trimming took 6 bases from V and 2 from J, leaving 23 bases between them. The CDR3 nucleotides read TGCAGCGTCTGGGGGCGGATCGGGGTAGGACCCTACGAGCAGTACTTC. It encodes CSVWGRIGVGPYEQYF.

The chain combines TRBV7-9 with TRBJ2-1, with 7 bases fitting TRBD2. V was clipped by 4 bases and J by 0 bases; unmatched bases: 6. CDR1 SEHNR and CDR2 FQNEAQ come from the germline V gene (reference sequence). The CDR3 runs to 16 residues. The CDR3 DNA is TGTGCCAGCAGCTGGGCGCTAGCGGCCTCCTACAATGAGCAGTTCTTC. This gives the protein CASSWALAASYNEQFF.

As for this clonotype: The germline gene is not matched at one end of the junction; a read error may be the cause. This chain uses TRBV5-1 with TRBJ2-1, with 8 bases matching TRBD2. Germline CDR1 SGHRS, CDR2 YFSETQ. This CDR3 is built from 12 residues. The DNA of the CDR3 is TGCGCCAGCAGCTTTCTTACGGCTAGCGGGTCCTTC. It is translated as CASSFLTASGSF.

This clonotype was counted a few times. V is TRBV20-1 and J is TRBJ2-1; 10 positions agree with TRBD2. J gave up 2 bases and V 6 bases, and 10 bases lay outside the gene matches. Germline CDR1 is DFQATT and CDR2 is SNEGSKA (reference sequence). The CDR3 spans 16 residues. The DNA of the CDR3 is TGCAGTGCCCTGCAGGGACTAGCGAAGACCTACAATGAGCAGTTCTTC. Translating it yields CSALQGLAKTYNEQFF.

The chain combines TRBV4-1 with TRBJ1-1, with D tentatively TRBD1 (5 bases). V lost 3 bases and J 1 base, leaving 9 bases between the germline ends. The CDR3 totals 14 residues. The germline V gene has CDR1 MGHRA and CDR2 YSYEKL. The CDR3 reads CASSHSRANTEAFF. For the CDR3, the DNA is TGCGCCAGCAGCCATAGCAGGGCGAACACTGAAGCTTTCTTT.

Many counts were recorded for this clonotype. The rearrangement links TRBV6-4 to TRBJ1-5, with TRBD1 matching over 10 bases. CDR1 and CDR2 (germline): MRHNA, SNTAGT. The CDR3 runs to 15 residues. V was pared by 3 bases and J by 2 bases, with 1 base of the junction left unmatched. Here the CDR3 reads CASSEGTGGNQPQHF. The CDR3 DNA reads TGTGCCAGCAGTGAGGGGACAGGGGGCAATCAGCCCCAGCATTTT.

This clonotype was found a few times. This CDR3 is CASRALAEYYEQYF. The CDR3 nucleotides read TGCGCCAGCAGGGCACTAGCGGAATATTACGAGCAGTACTTC. This chain links TRBV5-1 with TRBJ2-7; 8 bases are a match to TRBD2. The junction had 8 bases not matched to a gene; V was cut back by 5 bases and J by 4 bases. Germline loops: CDR1 SGHRS, CDR2 YFSETQ. The CDR3 is made up of 14 amino acids.